A single sample gave rise to the 20 T cell receptor beta chains below, sequenced in a study of T cell repertoires in ileal Crohn's disease. Clones were sequenced by immunoSEQ multiplex PCR, and TCRdb holds only the in-frame ones, with some missing. Here the sample spans roughly 1,000 clones, about 86% being singletons. Time point meaning: proximal margin of the surgical specimen (macroscopically non-inflamed). The sequenced material came from ileal tissue. All receptors derive from an adult with Crohn's disease.

The rearrangement joins TRBV7-2 to TRBJ1-2; TRBD1 matches 7 bases. Trimming took 3 bases from V and 8 from J; bases not matched to a gene: 9. Germline loops: CDR1 SGHTA, CDR2 FQGNSA. The CDR3 has 14 residues. The CDR3 sequence is CASSLRQGLQGYTF. As DNA, the CDR3 is TGTGCCAGCAGCTTGAGACAGGGTTTGCAAGGCTACACCTTC.

The chain employs TRBV29-1 and TRBJ2-7; TRBD2 aligns across 7 bases. Germline CDR1 reads SQVTM; CDR2 reads ANQGSEA. With 8 bases clipped from V and 3 bases from J, the junction kept 10 bases outside the gene matches. This CDR3 region has 13 residues. The CDR3 loop reads CSYGGGIGYEQYF. In DNA, the CDR3 is TGCAGCTATGGCGGGGGTATAGGCTACGAGCAGTACTTC.

The chain couples TRBV6-1 to TRBJ2-3; D unclear. The length of the CDR3 is 13 residues. V shed 7 bases and J shed 1 base, with 9 bases lying between them. Per the germline V gene, CDR1 is MNHNS and CDR2 is SASEGT. The CDR3: CASKLLRTDTQYF. The CDR3 bases are TGTGCCAGCAAACTCCTCCGCACAGATACGCAGTATTTT.

The chain's CDR3 is CASSWGLGQETQYF. The CDR3 nucleotides read TGTGCCAGCAGCTGGGGACTGGGCCAAGAGACCCAGTACTTC. The J gene is TRBJ2-5, the V gene TRBV7-9; a possible D gene is TRBD2 (6 bases). CDR3 length: 14 amino acids. Germline V CDR1 and CDR2: SEHNR, FQNEAQ (reference sequence). Trimming shortened V by 4 bases and J by 1 base, and 10 bases separated the two germline ends.

This chain uses TRBV2 with TRBJ2-7; 9 bases are shared with TRBD1. Germline CDR1 is SNHLY and CDR2 is FYNNEI. The CDR3 has 13 residues. The V segment lost 6 bases and the J segment 3 bases; nucleotides outside the gene matches: 3. CDR3 in DNA: TGTGCCAGCAGCCGGGACAGGGACTACGAGCAGTACTTC. Amino acid sequence: CASSRDRDYEQYF.

J is TRBJ2-2 and V is TRBV20-1; D not certain. Between the trimmed V and J ends, which lost 3 bases and 7 bases, there was a span of 6 bases. The CDR3 has 11 amino acids. Germline CDR1 and CDR2: DFQATT and SNEGSKA (reference sequence). The CDR3 region has the DNA TGCAGTGCTAGGCTCGGCGGGGAGCTGTTTTTT. It specifies CSARLGGELFF.

The chain is built from TRBV28 and TRBJ1-1; no clear D. The germline V and J ends were trimmed by 5 bases and 2 bases, with 15 bases remaining between them. This CDR3 contains 15 residues. Germline V gene lookup returns CDR1 MDHEN and CDR2 SYDVKM. CDR3 residues: CASSIIRVQNTEAFF. CDR3 DNA: TGTGCCAGCAGTATTATACGCGTCCAAAACACTGAAGCTTTCTTT.

This clone was seen only a few times. The chain is built from TRBV5-1 and TRBJ2-1, with unresolved D. The CDR3 sequence is 17 residues long. The germline gives CDR1 SGHRS, CDR2 YFSETQ. With 1 base removed from V and 4 bases from J, the gap between germline ends came to 18 bases. The CDR3 sequence: CASSLSTFRPKYNEQFF. CDR3 bases: TGCGCCAGCAGCTTGTCTACGTTTCGGCCTAAGTACAATGAGCAGTTCTTC.

The chain recombines TRBV18 with TRBJ2-7, with D maybe TRBD1 (5 bases). The CDR3 spans 15 residues. V was shortened by 0 bases and J by 3 bases, with 12 bases between the two germline ends. CDR1 is KGHSH, CDR2 LQKENI, per germline. The CDR3 loop is CASSPPGQDLYEQYF. The DNA of the CDR3 is TGTGCCAGCTCACCACCGGGGCAGGATCTCTACGAGCAGTACTTC.

The chain links TRBV4-2 to TRBJ2-1; 7 bases fit TRBD2. This CDR3 has 16 residues. Unmatched junction bases numbered 15, after V lost 7 bases and J lost 6 bases. The germline V gene encodes CDR1 LGHNA and CDR2 YNFKEQ. Written as DNA, the CDR3 is TGTGCCAGCACCCCCCTGGGGGGGAGGGAAGTCAATGAGCAGTTCTTC. Protein: CASTPLGGREVNEQFF.

The chain has TRBV5-1 and TRBJ1-4, with D possibly matching TRBD1 (5 bases). V lost 1 base and J lost 6, with 10 bases in between. Germline V gene sequence: CDR1 SGHRS, CDR2 YFSETQ. The CDR3 extends over 14 amino acids. In DNA, the CDR3 is TGCGCCAGCAGCTTGCAGGGATTTTATGAAAAACTGTTTTTT. It translates to CASSLQGFYEKLFF.

This chain links TRBV5-4 with TRBJ2-3, with 12 bases fitting TRBD2. With V trimmed by 1 base and J by 3 bases, 6 bases remained unmatched. Germline values: CDR1 SGHNT, CDR2 YYREEE (reference sequence). This CDR3 has 17 amino acids. The CDR3 reads CASSLRLAGGPTDTQYF. The DNA of the CDR3 is TGTGCCAGCAGCTTGCGTCTAGCGGGGGGGCCAACAGATACGCAGTATTTT. Using reference TRBV5-4 and TRBJ2-3 for the parts outside the CDR3, the full variable domain is ETGVTQSPTHLIKTRGQQVTLRCSSQSGHNTVSWYQQALGQGPQFIFQYYREEENGRGNFPPRFSGLQFPNYSSELNVNALELDDSALYLCASSLRLAGGPTDTQYFGPGTRLTVL.

This chain uses TRBV9 with TRBJ1-1, with 11 bases that match TRBD1. Germline CDR1 reads SGDLS; CDR2 reads YYNGEE. Germline trimming cut 3 bases from V and 7 bases from J; bases unmatched to any gene: 8. The CDR3 runs to 15 residues. The CDR3 sequence is CASSAPGQGVDEAFF. CDR3 sequence (DNA): TGTGCCAGCAGCGCTCCGGGACAGGGGGTCGATGAAGCTTTCTTT. Full variable domain (rest looked up from reference TRBV9 and TRBJ1-1): DSGVTQTPKHLITATGQRVTLRCSPRSGDLSVYWYQQSLDQGLQFLIQYYNGEERAKGNILERFSAQQFPDLHSELNLSSLELGDSALYFCASSAPGQGVDEAFFGQGTRLTVV.

This clone was seen more than once but under ten times. The chain is built from TRBV7-9 and TRBJ2-7; tentatively, D is TRBD1 (5 bases). Germline-derived CDR1 and CDR2 are SEHNR and FQNEAQ (reference sequence). The CDR3 sequence is 16 residues long. Trimming pared 1 base from V and 2 bases from J, leaving 15 bases between. CDR3 sequence: CASSLGQTADAYEQYF. The CDR3 DNA sequence: TGTGCCAGCAGCTTAGGCCAGACAGCTGACGCCTACGAGCAGTACTTC. Supplemented by reference TRBV7-9 and TRBJ2-7, the full variable domain reads DTGVSQNPRHKITKRGQNVTFRCDPISEHNRLYWYRQTLGQGPEFLTYFQNEAQLEKSRLLSDRFSAERPKGSFSTLEIQRTEQGDSAMYLCASSLGQTADAYEQYFGPGTRLTVT.

V is TRBV2 and J is TRBJ2-1; D not resolved. With 8 bases removed from V and 12 bases from J, the gap between germline ends came to 11 bases. The germline gives CDR1 SNHLY, CDR2 FYNNEI. The CDR3 contains 10 residues. In DNA, the CDR3 is TGTGCCAGCGGAGCATCTTGGCAGTTCTTC. Protein sequence: CASGASWQFF.

This clone has just a few counts. The chain links TRBV11-2 to TRBJ1-5, with unresolved D. This CDR3 has 13 residues. Germline loops: CDR1 SGHAT, CDR2 FQNNGV. Trimming took 5 bases from V and 4 from J, leaving 9 bases between them. CDR3 residues: CASSVGPNQPQHF. The CDR3, as DNA: TGTGCCAGCAGCGTCGGTCCAAATCAGCCCCAGCATTTT.

The rearrangement links TRBV5-1 to TRBJ2-7, with D unclear. Germline V gene sequence: CDR1 SGHRS, CDR2 YFSETQ. The CDR3 extends over 11 amino acids. Deletions cut 6 bases from V and 3 bases from J, with 7 bases between. The CDR3, as DNA: TGCGCCAGCACCCAGAACTACGAGCAGTACTTC. This codes for CASTQNYEQYF. Full variable domain (missing parts from reference TRBV5-1 and TRBJ2-7): KAGVTQTPRYLIKTRGQQVTLSCSPISGHRSVSWYQQTPGQGLQFLFEYFSETQRNKGNFPGRFSGRQFSNSRSEMNVSTLELGDSALYLCASTQNYEQYFGPGTRLTVT.

The rearrangement links TRBV23-1 to TRBJ2-7; TRBD1 aligns across 7 bases. Being an ORF, TRBV23-1 has a function that is uncertain. V was pared by 0 bases and J by 2 bases, with 4 bases of the junction left unmatched. The CDR3 is 15 residues long. The DNA of the CDR3 is TGCGCCAGCAGTCAATCCGACAGGGTAACCTACGAGCAGTACTTC. Residues: CASSQSDRVTYEQYF.

V is TRBV9 and J is TRBJ2-1, with a weak D call TRBD1 (5 bases). V was trimmed by 0 bases and J by 0 bases, leaving 7 bases between them. Per germline, CDR1 SGDLS and CDR2 YYNGEE. The CDR3 has 15 amino acids. The CDR3 sequence: CASSVVGDSYNEQFF. The CDR3 coding sequence is TGTGCCAGCAGCGTAGTAGGGGACTCCTACAATGAGCAGTTCTTC.

The rearrangement links TRBV4-3 to TRBJ1-6, with 9 bases lining up with TRBD1. Losses at the gene ends were 5 bases for V and 10 bases for J; bases not matched to a gene: 9. Germline loops: CDR1 LGHNA, CDR2 YSLEER. The CDR3 length is 15 residues. CDR3 DNA sequence: TGCGCCAGCAGCTTGGGACAGGGCTCCCAATCACCCCTCCACTTT. Translating it yields CASSLGQGSQSPLHF.